This T cell receptor beta chain came from a study of blood T cell repertoires in COVID-19. Across the study: Acute-phase and convalescent COVID-19 samples originated in the United States, Italy and Spain. T cells, B-cell-depleted T cells, or PBMCs supplied cDNA or gDNA.

Germline V CDR1 and CDR2: LGHNT, FRNRAP. Trimming removed 3 bases from V and 8 bases from J; junction bases left unmatched: 11. The CDR3 runs 15 residues. Original processing notes: Reference gene primer amplification yielded estimated nucleated cell counts. Measured with immunoSEQ multiplex PCR; TCRdb has only the in-frame clones, and not every one. Clonal size and the V and J genes are those of that table, whereas D and trimming came from the DNA. The table has 150,000 to 200,000 clones, 75% to 85% seen once; the top ten hold around 6.9%. The receptor was derived from a man aged 55 to 70 with acute or convalescent COVID-19. Source material: peripheral blood. The genes are TRBV12-5 and TRBJ2-3; TRBD2 matches at 7 bases. CDR3 sequence: CASGFSGRAAGTQYF. The CDR3 bases are TGTGCTAGTGGTTTCAGTGGGAGGGCCGCGGGTACGCAGTATTTT.